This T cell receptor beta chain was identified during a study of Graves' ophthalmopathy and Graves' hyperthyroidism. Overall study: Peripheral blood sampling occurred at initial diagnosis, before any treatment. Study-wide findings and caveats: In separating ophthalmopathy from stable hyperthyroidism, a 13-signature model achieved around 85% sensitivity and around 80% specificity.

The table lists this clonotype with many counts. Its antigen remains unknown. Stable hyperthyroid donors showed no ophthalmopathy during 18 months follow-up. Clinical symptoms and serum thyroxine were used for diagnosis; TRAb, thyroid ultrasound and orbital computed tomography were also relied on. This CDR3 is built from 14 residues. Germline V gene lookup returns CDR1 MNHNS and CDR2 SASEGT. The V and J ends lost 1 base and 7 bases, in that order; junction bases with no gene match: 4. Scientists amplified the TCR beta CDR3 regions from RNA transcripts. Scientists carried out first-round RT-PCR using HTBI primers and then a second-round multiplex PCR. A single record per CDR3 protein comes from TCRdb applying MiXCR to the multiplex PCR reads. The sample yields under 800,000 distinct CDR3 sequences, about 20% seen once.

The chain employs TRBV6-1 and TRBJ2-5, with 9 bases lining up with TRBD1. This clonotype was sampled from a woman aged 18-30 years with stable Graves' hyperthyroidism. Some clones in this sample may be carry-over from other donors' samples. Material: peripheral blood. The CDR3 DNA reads TGTGCCAGCAGTGAAGGACAGGGGGACGGGACCCAGTACTTC. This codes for CASSEGQGDGTQYF.